Below, one T cell receptor beta chain is given with its context. These data come from a study of T cell changes during pregnancy in multiple sclerosis. Sequencing was performed with immunoSEQ multiplex PCR; in TCRdb, only in-frame clones are kept and a portion is missing. The sample consists of 110,000 or so clones, under 95% of them appearing once. The TCR originated in a female donor with multiple sclerosis, enrolled in a pregnancy study. Sequencing was performed on peripheral blood, taken before pregnancy.

CDR3 sequence: CASSYQGHNTEAFF. The CDR3 DNA reads as TGTGCCAGCAGTTACCAGGGCCATAACACTGAAGCTTTCTTT. The chain employs TRBV6-5 and TRBJ1-1, with a weak D call TRBD1 (5 bases). V was cut by 2 bases and J by 2 bases, with 9 bases left in between. Looked up from germline, CDR1 is MNHEY and CDR2 is SVGAGI. CDR3 size: 14 residues.